This T cell receptor beta chain originates from a study of T-cell reconstitution after alpha-beta-depleted transplantation in children. Study results and caveats: Several hundred expanded graft clones reportedly supplied alpha-beta T cells about two months after transplant. The origin of high day-60 TCRbeta diversity in some patients lay in surviving recipient T cells and thymic progenitors.

Construction of the TCRbeta library involved unique molecular identifiers. One entry per CDR3 protein, called by TCRdb with MiXCR from the PCR reads. The sample contains approximately 500,000 distinct CDR3 sequences, over 9.5% of which appear only once. CDR3 size: 14 residues. Germline CDR1 reads SGHRS; CDR2 reads YFSETQ. This clonotype has at least ten counts. Antigen unknown. The junction and the germline gene differ at one end; a read error may be behind it. The clonotype was recovered from a child under 10 years old with inherited bone marrow failure, due to receive a stem cell transplant. Here the sequenced sample was PBMCs, taken before TCRalphabeta/CD19-depleted stem cell transplant. V and J are TRBV5-1 and TRBJ2-6, with 7 nucleotides matching TRBD1. This chain's CDR3 is CASSAYRGYESRAF. CDR3 coding DNA: TGCGCCAGCAGCGCCTACAGGGGATACGAGTCCCGTGCCTTC.